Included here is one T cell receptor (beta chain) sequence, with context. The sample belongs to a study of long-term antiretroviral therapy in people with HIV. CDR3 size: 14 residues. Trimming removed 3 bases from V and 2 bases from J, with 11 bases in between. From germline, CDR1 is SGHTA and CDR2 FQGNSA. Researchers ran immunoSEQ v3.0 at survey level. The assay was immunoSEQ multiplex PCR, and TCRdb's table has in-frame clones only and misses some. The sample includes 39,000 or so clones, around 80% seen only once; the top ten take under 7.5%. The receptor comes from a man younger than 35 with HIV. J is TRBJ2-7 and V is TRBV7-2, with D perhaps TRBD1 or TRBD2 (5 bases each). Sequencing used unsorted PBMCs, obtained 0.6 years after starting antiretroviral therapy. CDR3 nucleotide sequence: TGTGCCAGCAGCTTGGGACCGTCACCCTACGAGCAGTACTTC. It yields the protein CASSLGPSPYEQYF.